One sample yielded the 19 T cell receptor beta chains listed below, sequenced in a study of blood T cell repertoires in COVID-19. The assay was immunoSEQ multiplex PCR, and TCRdb's table has in-frame clones only and misses some. The data hold some 300,000 clones, with roughly 89% observed a single time. The material sequenced was PBMCs or T cells enriched from blood (not recorded which). All receptors derive from a woman in her 50s who had been exposed to COVID-19.

This rearrangement joins TRBV7-9 to TRBJ2-5; 7 nucleotides agree with TRBD2. The CDR3 extends over 14 amino acids. J was trimmed by 7 bases and V by 4 bases; bases with no gene match: 9. The germline V gene encodes CDR1 SEHNR and CDR2 FQNEAQ (reference sequence). The CDR3 sequence is CASSSRTSSGTQYF. CDR3 in DNA: TGTGCCAGCAGCTCGAGGACTAGTTCTGGGACCCAGTACTTC. Full variable domain (outside the CDR3, taken from reference TRBV7-9 and TRBJ2-5): DTGVSQNPRHKITKRGQNVTFRCDPISEHNRLYWYRQTLGQGPEFLTYFQNEAQLEKSRLLSDRFSAERPKGSFSTLEIQRTEQGDSAMYLCASSSRTSSGTQYFGPGTRLLVL.

The CDR3 coding sequence is TGCGCCAGCAGCCAAGGTACCGGGACAGGGAGGAGTAATGAGCAGTTCTTC. It codes for CASSQGTGTGRSNEQFF. The V gene is TRBV4-1, the J gene TRBJ2-1, with 9 bases identical to TRBD1. V dropped 1 base and J dropped 7; count of bases not matched to a gene: 11. CDR1 and CDR2 from the germline V gene are MGHRA and YSYEKL. The CDR3 has 17 residues.

The chain links TRBV30 to TRBJ1-6, with 8 bases aligning to TRBD1. Germline loops: CDR1 GTSNPN, CDR2 SVGIG (reference sequence). V gave up 0 bases and J gave up 5 bases; unmatched junction bases: 6. The CDR3 extends over 16 amino acids. The CDR3 sequence is CAWSVAGGRNNSPLHF. The CDR3 DNA reads TGTGCCTGGAGTGTCGCAGGGGGCAGGAATAATTCACCCCTCCACTTT.

The CDR3, as DNA: TGTGCCACCTACGGGACTGACCCTTTAGATACGCAGTATTTT. Its protein product is CATYGTDPLDTQYF. V gene TRBV2 combines with J gene TRBJ2-3; TRBD2 is a possible D gene (6 bases). With 10 bases removed from V and 5 bases from J, the gap between germline ends came to 19 bases. Germline CDR1 reads SNHLY; CDR2 reads FYNNEI. The CDR3 extends over 14 amino acids.

The V and J genes are TRBV3-1 (or the pseudogene TRBV3-2) and TRBJ2-2; 9 positions agree with TRBD2. CDR3 size: 18 residues. Germline V CDR1 and CDR2: LGHDT, YNNKEL (reference sequence). Trimming removed 4 bases from V and 3 bases from J; junction bases left unmatched: 12. The CDR3 bases are TGTGCCAGCAGCCGCCCGCGGGGGGGCCAAAGGGACACCGGGGAGCTGTTTTTT. Its protein product is CASSRPRGGQRDTGELFF.

The chain recombines TRBV11-3 with TRBJ2-7; 8 positions agree with TRBD1. V shed 2 bases and J 6 bases; nucleotides not matched to a gene: 6. The germline gives CDR1 SGHNT, CDR2 YENEEA. This CDR3 contains 14 residues. This CDR3 reads CASSLNGQGAEQYF. CDR3 DNA sequence: TGTGCCAGCAGCTTAAATGGCCAGGGGGCCGAGCAGTACTTC.

The chain's CDR3 is CASSLHPTGTSGVDGTDTQYF. DNA of the CDR3: TGTGCCAGCAGCCTACACCCGACCGGGACTAGCGGGGTGGATGGCACAGATACGCAGTATTTT. The rearrangement uses TRBV13 and TRBJ2-3; the match to TRBD2 covers 13 bases. Germline CDR1 reads PRHDT; CDR2 reads FYEKMQ (reference sequence). Losses at the gene ends were 5 bases for V and 1 base for J; bases not matched to a gene: 18. The CDR3 runs to 21 residues.

J is TRBJ1-6 and V is TRBV4-1, with 10 positions matching TRBD1. CDR1 is MGHRA and CDR2 is YSYEKL in the germline V gene. V gave up 2 bases and J gave up 8 bases; unmatched junction bases: 18. This CDR3 spans 20 amino acids. CDR3 sequence: CASSQLHPGQGRILYSPLHF. In DNA form, the CDR3 reads TGCGCCAGCAGCCAACTCCACCCGGGACAGGGGCGGATTTTGTATTCACCCCTCCACTTT.

This clone was recorded once. The rearrangement uses TRBV13 and TRBJ2-2; D is perhaps TRBD1 (6 bases). The length of the CDR3 is 15 residues. Trimming cost V 3 bases and J 1 base, with 9 bases left between them. Looked up from germline, CDR1 is PRHDT and CDR2 is FYEKMQ (reference sequence). CDR3 in amino acids: CASSFEQGNTGELFF. CDR3 bases: TGTGCCAGCAGCTTTGAACAGGGGAACACCGGGGAGCTGTTTTTT.

The rearrangement joins TRBV14 to TRBJ2-3; the D gene is possibly TRBD2 (5 bases). The length of the CDR3 is 13 residues. Trimming pared 6 bases from V and 2 bases from J, leaving 9 bases between. Germline-derived CDR1 and CDR2 are SGHDN and FVKESK. The CDR3 DNA reads as TGTGCCAGCAGTATGAGGGCCACAGATACGCAGTATTTT. Translating it yields CASSMRATDTQYF.

The chain employs TRBV7-9 and TRBJ2-1; TRBD2 might be the D (5 bases). CDR1 and CDR2 from the germline V gene are SEHNR and FQNEAQ (reference sequence). Trimming removed 5 bases from V and 2 bases from J, with 13 bases in between. This CDR3 has 15 residues. For the CDR3, the DNA is TGTGCCAGCAGCGGGTTTGGGAGAACCTACAATGAGCAGTTCTTC. Residues: CASSGFGRTYNEQFF.

The gene calls are TRBV6-2 or TRBV6-3 and TRBJ2-7; TRBD2 agrees at 8 bases. With 0 bases clipped from V and 4 bases from J, the junction kept 2 bases outside the gene matches. The length of the CDR3 is 14 residues. Germline V gene sequence: CDR1 MNHEY, CDR2 SVGEGT. The CDR3 reads CASSYSPSGYEQYF. CDR3 DNA sequence: TGTGCCAGCAGTTACTCCCCTAGCGGGTACGAGCAGTACTTC.

CDR3 in amino acids: CASKGQGNGNTIYF. CDR3 sequence (DNA): TGTGCCAGCAAAGGACAGGGGAATGGAAACACCATATATTTT. The genes are TRBV2 and TRBJ1-3; TRBD1 matches 9 bases. The germline V gene encodes CDR1 SNHLY and CDR2 FYNNEI. Trimming removed 7 bases from V and 3 bases from J; junction bases left unmatched: 4. This CDR3 comprises 14 residues.

Only one count was recorded for this clone. This rearrangement joins TRBV5-1 to TRBJ2-7; 7 bases line up with TRBD2. Germline lookup yields CDR1 SGHRS and CDR2 YFSETQ. The CDR3 runs to 15 residues. The ends lost 3 bases at V and 2 bases at J; junction bases unmatched: 8. CDR3 residues: CASSSRRGRAYEQYF. CDR3 nucleotides: TGCGCCAGCAGCTCGCGCCGGGGGAGGGCCTACGAGCAGTACTTC. Based on the CDR3 plus reference TRBV5-1 and TRBJ2-7, the full variable domain is KAGVTQTPRYLIKTRGQQVTLSCSPISGHRSVSWYQQTPGQGLQFLFEYFSETQRNKGNFPGRFSGRQFSNSRSEMNVSTLELGDSALYLCASSSRRGRAYEQYFGPGTRLTVT.

The genes are TRBV21-1 and TRBJ2-7; the table's D call, TRBD2, was not checked against the DNA. TRBV21-1 is classified as a pseudogene. The CDR3 totals 16 residues. CDR3 DNA sequence: TGTGCCAGCAGCAAAAGACTAGCGGGGATACTCTACGAGCAGTACTTC. It specifies CASSKRLAGILYEQYF.

The chain is built from TRBV11-2 and TRBJ2-3; TRBD1 matches 10 bases. Trimming took 7 bases from V and 4 from J; bases not matched to a gene: 5. Germline CDR1 is SGHAT and CDR2 is FQNNGV. This CDR3 spans 14 amino acids. CDR3 nucleotide sequence: TGTGCCAGCACCTCGGGACAGGGGCCAGATACGCAGTATTTT. It specifies CASTSGQGPDTQYF.

The CDR3 bases are TGTGCCAGCAGTTCCCCCACAGGGGGGAGTTCACCCCTCCACTTT. It encodes CASSSPTGGSSPLHF. V usage is TRBV28 and J usage is TRBJ1-6; 8 bases fit TRBD1. Germline CDR1 MDHEN, CDR2 SYDVKM. The CDR3 consists of 15 residues. Trimming removed 4 bases from V and 9 bases from J; junction bases left unmatched: 8.

The chain uses TRBV10-3 and TRBJ1-6; 10 nucleotides agree with TRBD1. V trimming: 8 bases; J trimming: 5 bases; junction bases outside the gene matches: 3. The CDR3 contains 14 residues. The germline V gene encodes CDR1 ENHRY and CDR2 SYGVKD. The CDR3 DNA sequence: TGTGCCATCTGGACAGGGGGAAATAATTCACCCCTCCACTTT. It translates to CAIWTGGNNSPLHF.

The chain links TRBV19 to TRBJ1-4; D may be TRBD1 (5 bases). The germline V gene encodes CDR1 LNHDA and CDR2 SQIVND (reference sequence). This CDR3 has 14 residues. V dropped 5 bases and J dropped 8 bases, with 15 bases sitting between them. The CDR3 reads CASSPDSLWEKLFF. Here the CDR3 DNA reads TGTGCCAGTAGTCCCGACAGTCTTTGGGAAAAACTGTTTTTT.